These T cell receptor beta chains were read from a single sample in a study of blood T cell repertoires in COVID-19. Assay: immunoSEQ multiplex PCR; the TCRdb copy retains only in-frame clones and omits some. The data contain around 450,000 clones, roughly 89% of them singletons. The sequenced material came from peripheral blood. These receptors were taken from a woman in her thirties with acute or convalescent COVID-19. Both conserved end residues are part of each CDR3. Each record gives: V gene, clone size, J gene, CDR3 protein. Only some rows state a clone size, as once, few, many or a class for expanded clones.

V gene: TRBV30
clone size: NA
J gene: TRBJ2-5
CDR3 protein: CAWSQDSRGETQYF

V gene: TRBV7-2
clone size: NA
J gene: TRBJ2-7
CDR3 protein: CASSSLPRRGASSYEQYF

V gene: TRBV2
clone size: few
J gene: TRBJ2-2
CDR3 protein: CASSRDPAGGPTGELFF

V gene: TRBV11-2
clone size: NA
J gene: TRBJ1-5
CDR3 protein: CASSLGWGNSGSNQPQHF

V gene: TRBV18
clone size: NA
J gene: TRBJ1-2
CDR3 protein: CASSPTQGANYGYTF

V gene: TRBV5-5
clone size: NA
J gene: TRBJ2-2
CDR3 protein: CASSLGGGIRELFF

V gene: TRBV9
clone size: NA
J gene: TRBJ1-4
CDR3 protein: CASSVDPSPREKLFF

V gene: TRBV27
clone size: NA
J gene: TRBJ1-1
CDR3 protein: CASSAGFGRTEAFF

V gene: TRBV6-6
clone size: NA
J gene: TRBJ2-3
CDR3 protein: CASSSPATGADTQYF

V gene: TRBV2
clone size: NA
J gene: TRBJ1-2
CDR3 protein: CASSDQRNYGYTF

V gene: TRBV4-1
clone size: once
J gene: TRBJ2-7
CDR3 protein: CASSRLIDYEQYF

V gene: TRBV2
clone size: NA
J gene: TRBJ2-3
CDR3 protein: CASKVTDRGSDTQYF

V gene: TRBV10-3
clone size: NA
J gene: TRBJ2-7
CDR3 protein: CAISDLAGEQYF

V gene: TRBV27
clone size: once
J gene: TRBJ1-5
CDR3 protein: CASSLRGGNQPQHF

V gene: TRBV3-1/TRBV3-2
clone size: NA
J gene: TRBJ2-7
CDR3 protein: CASSQGFRLGGYEQYF

V gene: TRBV29-1
clone size: once
J gene: TRBJ2-5
CDR3 protein: CSAGTGYETQYF

V gene: TRBV9
clone size: NA
J gene: TRBJ1-4
CDR3 protein: CASSLEGEGEKLFF

V gene: TRBV20-1
clone size: NA
J gene: TRBJ2-5
CDR3 protein: CSAQKETQYF

V gene: TRBV6-5
clone size: NA
J gene: TRBJ1-2
CDR3 protein: CASIAGGVLYGYTF

V gene: TRBV2
clone size: NA
J gene: TRBJ2-2
CDR3 protein: CASQGGDRGYPGTGELFF

V gene: TRBV19
clone size: NA
J gene: TRBJ2-6
CDR3 protein: CASSTAGEGGASGANVLTF

V gene: TRBV3-1/TRBV3-2
clone size: NA
J gene: TRBJ2-7
CDR3 protein: CASSQVTTAGYEQYF

V gene: TRBV4-1
clone size: NA
J gene: TRBJ2-7
CDR3 protein: CASSQVWAGAPEQYF

V gene: TRBV7-8
clone size: few
J gene: TRBJ1-3
CDR3 protein: CASSIEWGDTIYF

V gene: TRBV7-2
clone size: NA
J gene: TRBJ1-3
CDR3 protein: CASSLGGGNTIYF

V gene: TRBV19
clone size: once
J gene: TRBJ1-4
CDR3 protein: CASSIATGVYEKLFF

V gene: TRBV7-8
clone size: NA
J gene: TRBJ1-2
CDR3 protein: CASSYNSQGDYGYTF

V gene: TRBV7-2
clone size: NA
J gene: TRBJ2-3
CDR3 protein: CASSLDGTFGVDTQYF

V gene: TRBV11-2
clone size: NA
J gene: TRBJ1-2
CDR3 protein: CASSLRYRGYTF

V gene: TRBV6-5
clone size: NA
J gene: TRBJ2-3
CDR3 protein: CASSRGSDTQYF

V gene: TRBV2
clone size: NA
J gene: TRBJ1-1
CDR3 protein: CASGGDTEAFF

V gene: TRBV7-2
clone size: NA
J gene: TRBJ2-6
CDR3 protein: CASSLAGTSAGANVLTF

V gene: TRBV6-5
clone size: NA
J gene: TRBJ1-2
CDR3 protein: CASRRDREANYGYTF

V gene: TRBV9
clone size: once
J gene: TRBJ1-6
CDR3 protein: CASGAGTGDYTLHF

V gene: TRBV6-1
clone size: few
J gene: TRBJ2-1
CDR3 protein: CASSEPTLLGLPRRFYNEQFF

V gene: TRBV7-2
clone size: NA
J gene: TRBJ2-5
CDR3 protein: CASRKRLAGGETQYF

V gene: TRBV6-6
clone size: NA
J gene: TRBJ2-1
CDR3 protein: CASSLGGQRYNEQFF

V gene: TRBV19
clone size: NA
J gene: TRBJ2-7
CDR3 protein: CASKRVAADYEQYF

V gene: TRBV7-8
clone size: NA
J gene: TRBJ2-1
CDR3 protein: CASSSSGRDEQFF

V gene: TRBV11-2
clone size: NA
J gene: TRBJ2-7
CDR3 protein: CASSWTKATYEQYF

V gene: TRBV5-5
clone size: NA
J gene: TRBJ1-1
CDR3 protein: CASSPTTGWTEAFF

V gene: TRBV7-2
clone size: NA
J gene: TRBJ1-6
CDR3 protein: CASSSIPAGSPLHF

V gene: TRBV20-1
clone size: NA
J gene: TRBJ2-3
CDR3 protein: CSARPKAQYF

V gene: TRBV24-1
clone size: NA
J gene: TRBJ2-3
CDR3 protein: CATNRVGTDTQYF

V gene: TRBV7-9
clone size: NA
J gene: TRBJ1-1
CDR3 protein: CASSGSEKMNTEAFF

V gene: TRBV5-1
clone size: NA
J gene: TRBJ1-1
CDR3 protein: CASSLVDRSNTEAFF

V gene: TRBV7-3
clone size: NA
J gene: TRBJ2-1
CDR3 protein: CASSFHPLLAGVLNEQFF

V gene: TRBV5-4
clone size: NA
J gene: TRBJ1-6
CDR3 protein: CASSLAGSSPLHF

V gene: TRBV19
clone size: NA
J gene: TRBJ1-1
CDR3 protein: CASSHEAVNTEAFF

V gene: TRBV6-1
clone size: NA
J gene: TRBJ2-7
CDR3 protein: CASSGWQGAISYEQYF

V gene: TRBV19
clone size: many
J gene: TRBJ1-5
CDR3 protein: CASSILRGWDGNQPQHF